Listed here are 16 T cell receptor beta chains from one sample, sequenced in a study of molecular identifiers for immune sequencing clone quantification. TCRdb independently ran MiXCR on the PCR reads; one entry per CDR3 protein. The table has about 640,000 distinct CDR3 sequences, approximately 20% seen once; the top ten hold roughly 0.9%. Sequenced input: naive CD8+ T cells from blood, with Jurkat cell RNA spiked in. The subset here: FACS-sorted CD8+CD4-CCR7+CD45RA+ naive T cells. These receptors all come from a human donor in good health. Some libraries in this study had Jurkat cell RNA spiked in.

V usage is TRBV4-3 and J usage is TRBJ2-5; weak D call: TRBD2 (5 bases). With 0 bases removed from V and 9 bases from J, the gap between germline ends came to 17 bases. CDR3 length: 15 residues. Germline V gives CDR1 LGHNA, CDR2 YSLEER. CDR3 protein: CASSQDADRGPAQYF. CDR3 DNA: TGCGCCAGCAGCCAAGATGCAGACCGAGGGCCGGCCCAGTACTTC.

At least ten counts were recorded for this clonotype. V is TRBV4-1 and J is TRBJ2-4; D perhaps matches TRBD1 (5 bases). The CDR3 runs 14 residues. Germline CDR1 MGHRA, CDR2 YSYEKL. With 0 bases removed from V and 5 bases from J, the gap between germline ends came to 8 bases. The CDR3 region is CASSQEGVENIQYF. The DNA of the CDR3 is TGCGCCAGCAGCCAAGAAGGGGTCGAAAACATTCAGTACTTC.

This chain joins TRBV20-1 and TRBJ2-1; D may be TRBD1 (6 bases). CDR1 DFQATT and CDR2 SNEGSKA come from the germline V gene (reference sequence). The V gene lost 2 bases and the J gene lost 2 bases, with 13 bases spanning the gap. The CDR3 consists of 15 residues. CDR3 residues: CSARIPGEAYNEQFF. The CDR3 DNA follows: TGCAGTGCTAGAATCCCAGGGGAAGCCTACAATGAGCAGTTCTTC.

The rearrangement joins TRBV12-3 or TRBV12-4 to TRBJ1-3; 9 bases agree with TRBD1. With V trimmed by 5 bases and J by 2 bases, 7 bases remained unmatched. This CDR3 has 16 residues. CDR3 sequence: CASSLGTGLAGNTIYF. In DNA, the CDR3 is TGTGCCAGCAGTCTAGGGACAGGGCTGGCTGGAAACACCATATATTTT.

At least ten counts were recorded for this clonotype. The V call is TRBV4-1, the J call TRBJ2-7; 8 bases are a match to TRBD1. V lost 4 bases, J lost 4 bases, and 6 bases stayed unmatched. CDR1 and CDR2 from the germline V gene are MGHRA and YSYEKL. The CDR3 is made up of 14 amino acids. The CDR3 spells CASSPRTGKYEQYF. Here the CDR3 DNA reads TGCGCCAGCAGCCCTAGGACAGGGAAATACGAGCAGTACTTC.

V gene TRBV5-1 combines with J gene TRBJ1-4, with D hard to call. Per germline, CDR1 SGHRS and CDR2 YFSETQ. The CDR3 runs 16 residues. The germline V and J ends were trimmed by 0 bases and 8 bases, with 17 bases remaining between them. The CDR3 loop reads CASSLGFSAFEEKLFF. CDR3 DNA: TGCGCCAGCAGCTTGGGGTTTTCGGCATTTGAGGAAAAACTGTTTTTT.

The gene calls are TRBV27 and TRBJ2-7, with 8 bases that match TRBD2. CDR1 MNHEY and CDR2 SMNVEV come from the germline V gene (reference sequence). The junction had 9 bases not matched to a gene; V was cut back by 2 bases and J by 0 bases. CDR3 length equals 17 residues. CDR3 in amino acids: CASSLMGGGSSSYEQYF. The CDR3 DNA is TGTGCCAGCAGTTTAATGGGCGGGGGGTCAAGCTCCTACGAGCAGTACTTC.

A remark on this clonotype: Without the conserved terminal phenylalanine or tryptophan, this CDR3 likely stems from a read error. CDR3 amino acids: CASSLAGISLNTEAFL. In DNA, the CDR3 is TGCGCCAGCAGCTTGGCCGGAATCAGCCTGAACACTGAAGCTTTCCTT. The V and J genes are TRBV5-1 and TRBJ1-1; D not resolved. The CDR3 consists of 16 residues. Germline CDR1 reads SGHRS; CDR2 reads YFSETQ. The V end lost 0 bases, the J end lost 0 bases, and 12 bases lay between the germline ends.

This clonotype has a handful of counts. The rearrangement uses TRBV10-3 and TRBJ1-1; D remains ambiguous. The CDR3 length is 14 residues. The germline CDR1 and CDR2 sequences are ENHRY and SYGVKD. V was trimmed by 4 bases and J by 3 bases, leaving 12 bases between them. DNA of the CDR3: TGTGCCATCAGTGCCTTCGAGATGGACACTGAAGCTTTCTTT. Encoded protein: CAISAFEMDTEAFF.

This rearrangement joins TRBV7-9 to TRBJ1-2; D is unclear. This CDR3 is built from 15 residues. CDR1 SEHNR and CDR2 FQNEAQ come from the germline V gene (reference sequence). V lost 5 bases, J lost 1 base, and 14 bases lay in between. In nucleotides, the CDR3 is TGTGCCAGCAGCCAGGTCGGAGAATTTAACTATGGCTACACCTTC. It codes for CASSQVGEFNYGYTF.

The chain has TRBV20-1 and TRBJ2-7; 7 bases fit TRBD1. This CDR3 contains 14 residues. CDR1 is DFQATT and CDR2 is SNEGSKA in the germline V gene (reference sequence). Trimming cost V 1 base and J 2 bases; bases outside gene matches: 5. The CDR3 loop reads CSARAGQVPYEQYF. The CDR3 DNA follows: TGCAGTGCTAGAGCTGGACAGGTCCCCTACGAGCAGTACTTC.

Comments on this clonotype: A much larger clone lies one base from this, so it may be a read error. The chain uses TRBV3-1 and TRBJ2-3, with TRBD2 matching 8 bases. V lost 2 bases, J lost 2 bases, and 6 bases stayed unmatched. The CDR3 loop spans 16 amino acids. CDR1 LGHDT and CDR2 YNNKEL come from the germline V gene (reference sequence). The CDR3: CASSQRRGEDTDTQYF. CDR3 nucleotides: TGTGCCAGCAGCCAAAGGCGGGGGGAAGACACAGATACGCAGTATTTT.

V and J are TRBV7-2 and TRBJ2-5; TRBD2 agrees at 15 bases. The CDR3 length is 18 residues. Germline CDR1 is SGHTA and CDR2 is FQGNSA. J was trimmed by 1 base and V by 1 base; bases with no gene match: 4. The CDR3 bases are TGTGCCAGCAGCTTAGAAGGACTAGCGGGGGGGCTCCAAGAGACCCAGTACTTC. Encoded protein: CASSLEGLAGGLQETQYF.

For the CDR3, the DNA is TGCAGCGTCCCAGGACTAGCGGGCGACACCGGGGAGCTGTTTTTT. Amino acids: CSVPGLAGDTGELFF. V usage is TRBV29-1 and J usage is TRBJ2-2, with TRBD2 matching 11 bases. Unmatched junction bases numbered 6, after V lost 6 bases and J lost 3 bases. CDR3 length: 15 amino acids. Germline CDR1 reads SQVTM; CDR2 reads ANQGSEA.

The chain couples TRBV6-2 or TRBV6-3 to TRBJ2-1, with D perhaps given as TRBD1 or TRBD2 (5 bases each). Germline lookup yields CDR1 MNHEY and CDR2 SVGEGT. Trimming removed 2 bases at V and 11 bases at J, with 10 bases between. The CDR3 spans 12 residues. The CDR3 DNA is TGTGCCAGCAGTTACCCCGGGACGCAGCAGTTCTTC. This codes for CASSYPGTQQFF.

This clonotype was counted only a few times. The chain recombines TRBV6-2 or TRBV6-3 with TRBJ1-3; TRBD1 might be the D (6 bases). The CDR3 has 16 amino acids. Per the germline V gene, CDR1 is MNHEY and CDR2 is SVGEGT. The V end lost 4 bases, the J end lost 3 bases, and 16 bases lay between the germline ends. The CDR3 DNA sequence: TGTGCCAGCAGTTTACAGGGATCGTCCCATGGAAACACCATATATTTT. This encodes CASSLQGSSHGNTIYF.